Shown below are 7 T cell receptor beta chains from a single sample sequenced in a study of blood T cell repertoires in COVID-19. Repertoires were generated with immunoSEQ multiplex PCR, while TCRdb's copy carries only in-frame clones and drops some. The sample records 200,000 to 250,000 clones, 84% being singletons. Sequencing was carried out using PBMCs or T cells enriched from blood (not recorded which). The source is a man aged 55 to 69 who had recovered from COVID-19.

Here the CDR3 DNA reads TGTGCCAGTAGTATACAGGGCTTAGGGAACACTGAAGCTTTCTTT. Protein product: CASSIQGLGNTEAFF. This chain uses TRBV19 with TRBJ1-1; D is possibly TRBD1 (5 bases). Trimming cost V 2 bases and J 1 base, with 11 bases left between them. CDR1 and CDR2 from the germline V gene are LNHDA and SQIVND (reference sequence). The length of the CDR3 is 15 residues.

The rearrangement uses TRBV6-6 and TRBJ1-1; no definite D call. The CDR3 totals 13 residues. The V end was cut by 9 bases, the J end by 4 bases, with 15 bases between. The germline CDR1 and CDR2 sequences are MNHNY and SVGAGI (reference sequence). The DNA of the CDR3 is TGTGCCAGAGGAGAGCGGGTGTCCACTGAAGCTTTCTTT. Amino acid sequence: CARGERVSTEAFF.

This chain joins TRBV27 and TRBJ2-7; 9 bases align to TRBD1. The CDR3 totals 15 residues. Germline values: CDR1 MNHEY, CDR2 SMNVEV (reference sequence). Trimming cost V 5 bases and J 4 bases; bases outside gene matches: 9. The CDR3: CASSARPGQGYEQYF. The CDR3 DNA reads as TGTGCCAGCAGTGCAAGGCCGGGACAGGGATACGAGCAGTACTTC.

This chain joins TRBV11-2 and TRBJ2-1, with D maybe TRBD1 (7 bases). The CDR3 runs 16 residues. In germline, CDR1 is SGHAT, CDR2 FQNNGV. Trimming took 0 bases from V and 8 from J, leaving 17 bases between them. CDR3: CASSLDGGGGIYEQFF. The CDR3 DNA reads TGTGCCAGCAGCTTAGATGGAGGGGGCGGGATCTATGAGCAGTTCTTC.

The rearrangement links TRBV9 to TRBJ1-2; TRBD1 matches at 8 bases. This CDR3 spans 16 amino acids. The V gene end was trimmed by 4 bases and the J gene end by 7 bases; junction bases not matched to a gene: 15. Germline V gene data show CDR1 as SGDLS and CDR2 as YYNGEE. As DNA, the CDR3 is TGTGCCAGCAGCAAGGATGCCAACCAGGGGGCATCTGGCTACACCTTC. Translation: CASSKDANQGASGYTF.

CDR3 coding DNA: TGTGCCAGCAGCCGAGGACAGGTCTCAGGAGCTTTCTTT. Amino acid sequence: CASSRGQVSGAFF. The rearrangement uses TRBV5-8 and TRBJ1-1; TRBD1 agrees at 7 bases. Losses at the gene ends were 4 bases for V and 10 bases for J; bases not matched to a gene: 10. CDR3 length: 13 amino acids. The germline CDR1 and CDR2 sequences are SGHTS and YDEGEE.

The chain recombines TRBV27 with TRBJ1-1; D is possibly TRBD1 (6 bases). Germline lookup yields CDR1 MNHEY and CDR2 SMNVEV (reference sequence). Between the trimmed V and J ends, which lost 4 bases and 0 bases, there was a span of 15 bases. The CDR3 has 16 residues. The CDR3 sequence is CASSSGTSHMNTEAFF. CDR3 bases: TGTGCCAGCAGTTCCGGGACAAGTCATATGAACACTGAAGCTTTCTTT.